This record covers a single TCR beta chain. The assay was immunoSEQ multiplex PCR, and TCRdb's table has in-frame clones only and misses some. Here the sample spans 110,000 or so clones, roughly 76% being singletons. This sample was taken from a study of blood T cell repertoires in COVID-19. Study-wide background: Sample material is recorded as cDNA or gDNA derived from T cells, B-cell-depleted T cells, or PBMCs.

This CDR3 contains 17 residues. Germline V gene lookup returns CDR1 LNHDA and CDR2 SQIVND (reference sequence). The J segment lost 1 base and the V segment lost 6 bases, leaving 8 bases of the junction unmatched. The source material was peripheral blood. The genes are TRBV19 and TRBJ2-1, with TRBD2 identical over 11 bases. This clonotype originated in a woman between 65 and 79 years old with acute or convalescent COVID-19. CDR3 nucleotides: TGTGCCAGTAGCAGGACTAGCGGGCTTAGTTCCTACAATGAGCAGTTCTTC. This encodes CASSRTSGLSSYNEQFF. The full variable domain, completed using reference TRBV19 and TRBJ2-1, is DGGITQSPKYLFRKEGQNVTLSCEQNLNHDAMYWYRQDPGQGLRLIYYSQIVNDFQKGDIAEGYSVSREKKESFPLTVTSAQKNPTAFYLCASSRTSGLSSYNEQFFGPGTRLTVL.